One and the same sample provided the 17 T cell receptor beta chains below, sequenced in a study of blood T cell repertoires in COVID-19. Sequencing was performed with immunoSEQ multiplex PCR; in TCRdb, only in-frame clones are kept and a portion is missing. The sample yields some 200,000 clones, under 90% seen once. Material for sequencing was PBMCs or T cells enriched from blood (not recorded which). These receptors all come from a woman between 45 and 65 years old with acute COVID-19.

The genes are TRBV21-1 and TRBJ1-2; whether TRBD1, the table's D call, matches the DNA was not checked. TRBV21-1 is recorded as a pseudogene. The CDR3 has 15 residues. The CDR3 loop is CASSKLVGQGDGYTF. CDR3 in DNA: TGTGCCAGCAGCAAATTAGTGGGACAGGGGGATGGCTACACCTTC.

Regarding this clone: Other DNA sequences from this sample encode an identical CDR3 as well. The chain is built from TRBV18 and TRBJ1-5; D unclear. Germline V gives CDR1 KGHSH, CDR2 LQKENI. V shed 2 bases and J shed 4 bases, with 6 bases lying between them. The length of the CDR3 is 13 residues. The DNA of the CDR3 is TGTGCCAGCTCACCATTGGAGAATCAGCCCCAGCATTTT. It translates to CASSPLENQPQHF.

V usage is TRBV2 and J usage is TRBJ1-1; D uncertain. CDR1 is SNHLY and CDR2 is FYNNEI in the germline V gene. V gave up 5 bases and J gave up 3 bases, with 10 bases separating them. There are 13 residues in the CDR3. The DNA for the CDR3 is TGTGCCAGCAGTTCGAGGCCGGACACTGAAGCTTTCTTT. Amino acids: CASSSRPDTEAFF.

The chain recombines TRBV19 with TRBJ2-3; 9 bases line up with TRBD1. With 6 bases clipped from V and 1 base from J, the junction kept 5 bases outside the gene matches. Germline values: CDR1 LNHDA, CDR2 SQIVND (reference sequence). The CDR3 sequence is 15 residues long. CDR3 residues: CASRDRGIGTDTQYF. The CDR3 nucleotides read TGTGCCAGTAGGGACAGGGGCATCGGCACAGATACGCAGTATTTT.

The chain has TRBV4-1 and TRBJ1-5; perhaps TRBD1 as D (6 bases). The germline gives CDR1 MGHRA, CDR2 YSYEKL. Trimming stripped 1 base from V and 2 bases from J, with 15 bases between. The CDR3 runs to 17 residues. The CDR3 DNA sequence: TGCGCCAGCAGCCAAGCCGGGGGGCAGGGCGGCAATCAGCCCCAGCATTTT. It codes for CASSQAGGQGGNQPQHF.

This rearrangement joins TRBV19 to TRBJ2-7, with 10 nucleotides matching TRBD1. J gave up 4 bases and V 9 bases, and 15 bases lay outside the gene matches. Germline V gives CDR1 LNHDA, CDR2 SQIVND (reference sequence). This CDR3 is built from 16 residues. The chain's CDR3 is CASSLAWTGGIYEQYF. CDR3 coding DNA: TGTGCCAGCTCGCTCGCCTGGACAGGGGGTATTTACGAGCAGTACTTC. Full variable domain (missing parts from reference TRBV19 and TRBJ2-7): DGGITQSPKYLFRKEGQNVTLSCEQNLNHDAMYWYRQDPGQGLRLIYYSQIVNDFQKGDIAEGYSVSREKKESFPLTVTSAQKNPTAFYLCASSLAWTGGIYEQYFGPGTRLTVT.

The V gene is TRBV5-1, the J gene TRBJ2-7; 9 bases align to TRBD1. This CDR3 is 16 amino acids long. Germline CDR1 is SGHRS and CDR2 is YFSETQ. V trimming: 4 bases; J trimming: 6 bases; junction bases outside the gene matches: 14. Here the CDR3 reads CASSASGTGPSGEQYF. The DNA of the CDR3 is TGCGCCAGCAGCGCCTCCGGGACAGGGCCCTCGGGCGAGCAGTACTTC.

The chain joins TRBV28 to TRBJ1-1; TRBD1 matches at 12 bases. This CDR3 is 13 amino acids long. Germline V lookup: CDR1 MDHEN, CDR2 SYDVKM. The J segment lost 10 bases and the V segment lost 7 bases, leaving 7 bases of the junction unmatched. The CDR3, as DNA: TGTGCCAGCATTCCGGGACAGGGGGCAAGAGCTTTCTTT. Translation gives CASIPGQGARAFF.

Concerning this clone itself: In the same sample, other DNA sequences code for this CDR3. In DNA form, the CDR3 reads TGTGCCAGCAGTTTGACAGCTTACGAGCAGTACTTC. It is translated as CASSLTAYEQYF. V is TRBV28 and J is TRBJ2-7; perhaps TRBD1 as D (5 bases). This CDR3 region has 12 residues. In germline, CDR1 is MDHEN, CDR2 SYDVKM. Trimming left V 3 bases short and J 4 bases short, with 7 bases between.

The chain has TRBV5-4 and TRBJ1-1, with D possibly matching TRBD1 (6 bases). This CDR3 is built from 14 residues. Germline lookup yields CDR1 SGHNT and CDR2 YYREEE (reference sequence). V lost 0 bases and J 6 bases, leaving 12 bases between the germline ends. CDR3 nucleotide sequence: TGTGCCAGCAGCTTGGGGGGGCAGTTGGCTGAAGCTTTCTTT. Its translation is CASSLGGQLAEAFF.

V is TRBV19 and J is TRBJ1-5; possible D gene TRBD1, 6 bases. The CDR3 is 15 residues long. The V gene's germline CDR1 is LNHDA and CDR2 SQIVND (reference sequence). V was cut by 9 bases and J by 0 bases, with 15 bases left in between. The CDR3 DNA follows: TGTGCCAGCGCTACAGGGAGTAATAGCAATCAGCCCCAGCATTTT. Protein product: CASATGSNSNQPQHF. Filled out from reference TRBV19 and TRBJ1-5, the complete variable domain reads DGGITQSPKYLFRKEGQNVTLSCEQNLNHDAMYWYRQDPGQGLRLIYYSQIVNDFQKGDIAEGYSVSREKKESFPLTVTSAQKNPTAFYLCASATGSNSNQPQHFGDGTRLSIL.

The CDR3, as DNA: TGTGCCAGCTACACGGACAGGGTCTATGGCTACACCTTC. Translated, it gives CASYTDRVYGYTF. The rearrangement links TRBV28 to TRBJ1-2; 8 nucleotides line up with TRBD1. Germline loops: CDR1 MDHEN, CDR2 SYDVKM. This CDR3 spans 13 amino acids. The ends lost 8 bases at V and 4 bases at J; junction bases unmatched: 6.

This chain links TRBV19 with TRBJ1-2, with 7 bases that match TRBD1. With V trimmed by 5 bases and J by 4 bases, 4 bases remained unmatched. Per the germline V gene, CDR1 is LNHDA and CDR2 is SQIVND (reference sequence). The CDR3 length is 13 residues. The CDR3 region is CASSRRGAYGYTF. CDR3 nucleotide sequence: TGTGCCAGTAGTCGCAGGGGGGCCTATGGCTACACCTTC.

The CDR3 here is CATLSQGGTQYF. As DNA, the CDR3 is TGTGCCACCTTAAGCCAGGGGGGGACCCAGTACTTC. V gene TRBV19 combines with J gene TRBJ2-5; D might be TRBD1 (7 bases). The CDR3 is 12 amino acids. Germline CDR1 and CDR2: LNHDA and SQIVND (reference sequence). V lost 10 bases to trimming and J lost 7 bases, with 16 bases between them.

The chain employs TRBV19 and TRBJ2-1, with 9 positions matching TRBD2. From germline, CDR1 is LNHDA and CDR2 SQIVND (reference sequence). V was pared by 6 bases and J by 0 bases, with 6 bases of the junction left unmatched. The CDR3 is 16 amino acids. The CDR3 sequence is CASRASGVSSYNEQFF. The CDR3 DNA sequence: TGTGCCAGTAGGGCTAGCGGGGTGAGCTCCTACAATGAGCAGTTCTTC.

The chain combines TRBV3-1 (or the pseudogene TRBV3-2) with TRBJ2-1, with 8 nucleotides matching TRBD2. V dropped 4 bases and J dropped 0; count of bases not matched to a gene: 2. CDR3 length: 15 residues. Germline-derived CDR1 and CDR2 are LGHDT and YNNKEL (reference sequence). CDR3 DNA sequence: TGTGCCAGCAGCCTAACTAGCGGCTCCTACAATGAGCAGTTCTTC. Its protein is CASSLTSGSYNEQFF.

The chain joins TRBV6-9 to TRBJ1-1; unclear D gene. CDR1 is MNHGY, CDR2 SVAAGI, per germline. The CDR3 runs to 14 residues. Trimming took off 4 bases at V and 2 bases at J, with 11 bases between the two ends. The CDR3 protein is CASSFPQANTEAFF. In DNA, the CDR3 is TGTGCCAGCAGTTTTCCCCAAGCTAACACTGAAGCTTTCTTT.